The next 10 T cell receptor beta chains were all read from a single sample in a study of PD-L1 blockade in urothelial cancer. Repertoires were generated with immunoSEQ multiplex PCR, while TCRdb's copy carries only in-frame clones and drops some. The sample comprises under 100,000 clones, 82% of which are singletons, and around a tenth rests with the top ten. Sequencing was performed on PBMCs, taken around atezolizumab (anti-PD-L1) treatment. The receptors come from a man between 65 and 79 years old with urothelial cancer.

The CDR3 spells CASSPRGSGNQPQHF. Written as DNA, the CDR3 is TGTGCCAGCAGTCCCAGGGGATCAGGCAATCAGCCCCAGCATTTT. The V call is TRBV5-6, the J call TRBJ1-5, with D possibly TRBD1 on 6 matching bases. Trimming took off 5 bases at V and 2 bases at J, with 14 bases between the two ends. From germline, CDR1 is SGHDT and CDR2 YYEEEE. The CDR3 is 15 amino acids.

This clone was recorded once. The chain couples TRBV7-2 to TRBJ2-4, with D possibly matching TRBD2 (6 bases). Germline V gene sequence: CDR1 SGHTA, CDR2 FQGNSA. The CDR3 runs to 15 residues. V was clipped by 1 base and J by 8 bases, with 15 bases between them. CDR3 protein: CASSLDGRRSDIQYF. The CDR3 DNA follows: TGTGCCAGCAGCTTAGACGGGAGACGATCGGACATTCAGTACTTC.

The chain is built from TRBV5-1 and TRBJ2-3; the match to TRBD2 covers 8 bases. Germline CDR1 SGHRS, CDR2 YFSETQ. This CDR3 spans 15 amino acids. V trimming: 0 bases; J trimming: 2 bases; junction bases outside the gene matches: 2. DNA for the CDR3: TGCGCCAGCAGCTTGGTAGCGGGGCTCACAGATACGCAGTATTTT. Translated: CASSLVAGLTDTQYF.

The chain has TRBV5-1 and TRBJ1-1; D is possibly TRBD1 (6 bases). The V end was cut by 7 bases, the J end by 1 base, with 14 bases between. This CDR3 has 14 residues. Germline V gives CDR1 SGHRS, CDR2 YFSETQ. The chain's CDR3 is CASGIGTKNTEAFF. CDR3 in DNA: TGCGCCAGCGGAATTGGGACAAAGAACACTGAAGCTTTCTTT.

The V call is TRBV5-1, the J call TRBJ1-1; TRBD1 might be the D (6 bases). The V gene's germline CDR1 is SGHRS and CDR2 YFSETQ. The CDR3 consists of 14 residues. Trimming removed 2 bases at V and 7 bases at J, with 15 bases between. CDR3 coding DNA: TGCGCCAGCAGCTTTTTTTACAGGGCTGGTGAAGCTTTCTTT. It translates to CASSFFYRAGEAFF.

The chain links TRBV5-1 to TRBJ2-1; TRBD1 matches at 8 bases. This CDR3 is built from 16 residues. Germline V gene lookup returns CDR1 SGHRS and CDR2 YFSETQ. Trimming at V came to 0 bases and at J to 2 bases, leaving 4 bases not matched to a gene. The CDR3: CASSLGMTGAYNEQFF. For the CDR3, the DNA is TGCGCCAGCAGCTTGGGGATGACAGGGGCCTACAATGAGCAGTTCTTC.

DNA for the CDR3: TGTGCCAGCAGGACCGACGGGGACGAGCAGTACTTC. Its translation is CASRTDGDEQYF. The rearrangement uses TRBV2 and TRBJ2-7; the D gene is possibly TRBD2 (5 bases). The germline V and J ends were trimmed by 6 bases and 5 bases, with 11 bases remaining between them. This CDR3 has 12 residues. Germline V gives CDR1 SNHLY, CDR2 FYNNEI.

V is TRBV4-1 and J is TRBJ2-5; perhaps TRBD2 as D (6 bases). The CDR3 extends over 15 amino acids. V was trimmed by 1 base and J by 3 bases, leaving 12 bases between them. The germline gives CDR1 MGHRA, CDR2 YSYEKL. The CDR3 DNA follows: TGCGCCAGCAGCCAAGGACATGGAGGGAAAGAGACCCAGTACTTC. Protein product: CASSQGHGGKETQYF.

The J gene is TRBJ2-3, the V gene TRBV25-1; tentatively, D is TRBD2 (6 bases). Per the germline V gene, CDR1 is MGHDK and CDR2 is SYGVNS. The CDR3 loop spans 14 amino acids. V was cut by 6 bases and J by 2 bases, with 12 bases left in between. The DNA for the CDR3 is TGTGCCAGCAGAGTTGCGGGGTCCACAGATACGCAGTATTTT. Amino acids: CASRVAGSTDTQYF.

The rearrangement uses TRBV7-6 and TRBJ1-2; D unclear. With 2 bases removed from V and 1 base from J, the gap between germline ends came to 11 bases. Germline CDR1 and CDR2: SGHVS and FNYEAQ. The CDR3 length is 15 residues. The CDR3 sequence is CASSLNPQVNYGYTF. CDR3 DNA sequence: TGTGCCAGCAGCTTAAACCCGCAGGTTAACTATGGCTACACCTTC. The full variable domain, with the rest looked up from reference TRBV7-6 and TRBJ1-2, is GAGVSQSPRYKVTKRGQDVALRCDPISGHVSLYWYRQALGQGPEFLTYFNYEAQQDKSGLPNDRFSAERPEGSISTLTIQRTEQRDSAMYRCASSLNPQVNYGYTFGSGTRLTVV.